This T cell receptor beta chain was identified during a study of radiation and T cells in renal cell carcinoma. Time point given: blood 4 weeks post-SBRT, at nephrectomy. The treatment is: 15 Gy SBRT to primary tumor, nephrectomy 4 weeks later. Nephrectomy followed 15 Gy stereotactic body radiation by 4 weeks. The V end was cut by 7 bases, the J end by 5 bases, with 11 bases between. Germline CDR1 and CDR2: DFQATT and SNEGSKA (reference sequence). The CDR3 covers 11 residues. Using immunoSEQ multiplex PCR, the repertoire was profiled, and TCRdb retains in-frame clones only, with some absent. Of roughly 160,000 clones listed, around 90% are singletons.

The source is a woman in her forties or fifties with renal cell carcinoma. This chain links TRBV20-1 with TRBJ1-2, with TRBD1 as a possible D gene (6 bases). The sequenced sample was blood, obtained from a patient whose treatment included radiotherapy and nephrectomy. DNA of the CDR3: TGCAGTGTGGGGCAGGGGTATGGCTACACCTTC. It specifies CSVGQGYGYTF.